This TCR beta chain was recovered during a study of T cells in Graves' hyperthyroidism and ophthalmopathy. Study-wide findings and caveats: Researchers found most expanded thyroid clonotypes above 0.001 in blood as well.

Turning to this clonotype: Antigen unknown.

CDR1 and CDR2 from the germline V gene are SGHNT and YENEEA. CDR3 size: 16 residues. V dropped 6 bases and J dropped 3; count of bases not matched to a gene: 11. Authors of the study amplified TCR beta CDR3 regions from RNA transcripts. Using the HTBI primer set, a first-round RT-PCR was run on the TCR CDR3. TCRdb analysed the multiplex PCR reads with MiXCR anew, one entry per CDR3 protein. The table lists about 400,000 distinct CDR3 sequences, approximately 13% of them singletons. The V and J genes are TRBV11-3 and TRBJ2-3, with 8 positions matching TRBD2. Sequences were obtained from blood. The sequence came from a woman aged 18-29 years with Graves' hyperthyroidism. Here the CDR3 DNA reads TGTGCCAGCAGTGCCGAGGGGATAGCGGGGACAGATACGCAGTATTTT. Its translation is CASSAEGIAGTDTQYF.